The rows below give T cell receptor beta chains drawn from one sample of a study of T-cell memory formation after mild COVID-19. TCRdb processed the 5' RACE reads anew with MiXCR; each CDR3 protein has one entry. This table holds 150,000 to 200,000 distinct CDR3 sequences, 13% to 15% found once. Material: PBMCs or a T cell subset sorted from them (not recorded which). The receptors derive from an adult woman who had mild COVID-19 (a few samples of this study predate the infection). Cell type and time point are not known. Both conserved end residues are part of each CDR3. Fields, in order: J gene, V gene, clone size, D gene, CDR3 protein, CDR3 DNA. A D gene is named only where the DNA matches it firmly. Clone size is given for some rows only: seen once, a few or many times, or a class if the clone is expanded.

TRBJ2-7,TRBV20-1,-,-,CSARDPEGLYEQYF,TGCAGTGCTAGAGATCCGGAGGGCCTCTACGAGCAGTACTTC
TRBJ2-4,TRBV12-3/TRBV12-4,-,-,CASSLSGLVKNIQYF,TGTGCCAGCAGCCTCTCAGGACTGGTCAAAAACATTCAGTACTTC
TRBJ2-3,TRBV9,few,TRBD2,CASSPRLADPTDTQYF,TGTGCCAGCAGCCCCCGACTAGCGGACCCCACAGATACGCAGTATTTT
TRBJ2-7,TRBV29-1,-,-,CSVEDPNMGPEQYF,TGCAGCGTTGAAGATCCGAACATGGGGCCCGAGCAGTACTTC
TRBJ2-3,TRBV30,few,TRBD2,CAWSWGGADTQYF,TGTGCCTGGAGTTGGGGAGGGGCAGATACGCAGTATTTT
TRBJ1-4,TRBV5-6,few,TRBD1,CASSPEPGQPATNEKLFF,TGTGCCAGCAGCCCCGAACCGGGACAGCCTGCAACTAATGAAAAACTGTTTTTT
TRBJ2-2,TRBV7-8,few,TRBD2,CASSPGTSRLGPELFF,TGTGCCAGCAGCCCCGGGACTAGCAGGCTAGGTCCGGAGCTGTTTTTT
TRBJ1-1,TRBV18,-,-,CASSPIPQNTEAFF,TGTGCCAGCTCACCTATCCCCCAGAACACTGAAGCTTTCTTT
TRBJ2-2,TRBV7-3,-,-,CASSQDSSNTGELFF,TGTGCCAGCAGCCAGGACAGCTCGAACACCGGGGAGCTGTTTTTT
TRBJ1-1,TRBV12-3/TRBV12-4,-,-,CASSSTGLRGPEAFF,TGTGCCAGCAGTAGCACAGGTCTCCGCGGGCCTGAAGCTTTCTTT
TRBJ2-1,TRBV7-6,many,TRBD2,CASSPASGRTHNEQFF,TGTGCCAGCAGCCCAGCGAGCGGGAGAACCCACAATGAGCAGTTCTTC
TRBJ2-1,TRBV20-1,few,-,CSARPRRGKSSYNEQFF,TGCAGTGCTAGACCCCGAAGGGGGAAAAGCTCCTACAATGAGCAGTTCTTC
TRBJ2-2,TRBV9,-,TRBD2,CASSGLAGGGTGELF,TGTGCCAGCAGCGGACTAGCGGGAGGGGGAACCGGGGAGCTGTTT
TRBJ2-3,TRBV11-2,few,-,CASSFGAGWSSDTQYF,TGTGCCAGCAGCTTCGGGGCGGGCTGGAGCTCAGATACGCAGTATTTT
TRBJ1-6,TRBV6-6,few,TRBD1,CASSLRDRGLGSPLHF,TGTGCCAGCAGTCTCCGGGACAGGGGGTTAGGTTCACCCCTCCACTTT
TRBJ2-5,TRBV27,few,-,CASYHGPGETQYF,TGTGCCAGTTACCATGGGCCAGGGGAGACCCAGTACTTC
TRBJ1-2,TRBV5-1,many,-,CASSPDSNYGYTF,TGCGCCAGCAGCCCGGACAGCAACTATGGCTACACCTTC
TRBJ1-1,TRBV6-6,many,TRBD1,CASSKPGQGNTEAFF,TGTGCCAGCAGTAAGCCGGGACAGGGTAACACTGAAGCTTTCTTT
TRBJ2-3,TRBV4-1,many,-,CASSQTFSNTQYF,TGCGCCAGCAGCCAAACCTTCTCGAATACGCAGTATTTT
TRBJ2-3,TRBV3-1,-,-,CASSQTASTDTQYF,TGTGCCAGCAGTCAGACAGCTAGCACAGATACGCAGTATTTT
TRBJ2-1,TRBV3-1,few,TRBD2,CASSQGFSGGPPYNEQFF,TGTGCCAGCAGCCAAGGATTTAGCGGGGGACCGCCCTACAATGAGCAGTTCTTC
TRBJ1-1,TRBV5-1,few,TRBD1,CASSPGTDTEAFF,TGCGCCAGCAGCCCTGGGACAGACACTGAAGCTTTCTTT
TRBJ2-6,TRBV12-3/TRBV12-4,many,-,CASSLEGFHSGANVLTF,TGTGCCAGCAGTTTAGAGGGGTTCCACTCTGGGGCCAACGTCCTGACTTTC
TRBJ2-1,TRBV28,-,TRBD1,CASSPEVGQGHNEQFF,TGTGCCAGCAGCCCCGAAGTTGGACAGGGGCACAATGAGCAGTTCTTC
TRBJ1-6,TRBV9,few,-,CASSVAQDSANSPLHF,TGTGCCAGCAGCGTAGCTCAGGACAGCGCTAATTCACCCCTCCACTTT
TRBJ2-3,TRBV7-9,-,-,CASSLGQGTTDTQYF,TGTGCCAGCAGCTTAGGCCAGGGTACCACAGATACGCAGTATTTT
TRBJ2-3,TRBV20-1,-,TRBD2,CSARTSGRALLADTQYF,TGCAGTGCTAGAACTAGCGGGAGGGCCCTCCTGGCAGATACGCAGTATTTT
TRBJ1-2,TRBV6-1,few,-,CASSDAGYGYTF,TGTGCCAGCAGTGACGCGGGCTATGGCTACACCTTC
TRBJ2-3,TRBV13,few,-,CASSRRPGVTDTQYF,TGTGCCAGCAGCCGCAGGCCCGGAGTCACAGATACGCAGTATTTT
TRBJ2-3,TRBV12-3/TRBV12-4,-,TRBD1,CASSRLGTGVQGTDTQYF,TGTGCCAGCAGTAGACTTGGGACAGGAGTCCAAGGCACAGATACGCAGTATTTT
TRBJ2-7,TRBV11-3,many,-,CASSLDGLAGGEQYF,TGTGCCAGCAGCTTAGATGGGCTAGCCGGCGGAGAGCAGTACTTC
TRBJ2-6,TRBV7-9,-,-,CASSFGGLRAGANVLTF,TGTGCCAGCAGCTTTGGGGGCCTGAGGGCTGGGGCCAACGTCCTGACTTTC
TRBJ2-7,TRBV5-1,-,TRBD1,CASTQGASSYEQYF,TGCGCCAGCACCCAGGGGGCGAGCTCCTACGAGCAGTACTTC
TRBJ1-2,TRBV6-5,-,-,CASRRLFYGYTF,TGTGCCAGCAGAAGACTGTTCTATGGCTACACCTTC
TRBJ2-7,TRBV7-9,-,-,CAIKTGYEQYF,TGTGCCATCAAAACAGGGTACGAGCAGTACTTC
TRBJ2-1,TRBV7-9,few,TRBD2,CASSSMGLAGDNEQFF,TGTGCCAGCAGCTCCATGGGACTAGCGGGCGACAATGAGCAGTTCTTC
TRBJ1-2,TRBV29-1,-,-,CSVGSLSNYGYTF,TGCAGCGTTGGTAGCCTGAGTAACTATGGCTACACCTTC
TRBJ1-5,TRBV12-3/TRBV12-4,few,TRBD1,CASTSTGNQPQHF,TGTGCCAGCACCTCGACAGGGAATCAGCCCCAGCATTTT
TRBJ2-1,TRBV5-1,-,-,CASSLQQYNEQFF,TGCGCCAGCAGCTTGCAACAGTACAATGAGCAGTTCTTC
TRBJ1-2,TRBV20-1,once,TRBD1,CSASGTDYGYTF,TGCAGTGCTAGCGGGACAGACTATGGCTACACCTTC
TRBJ2-1,TRBV5-6,-,TRBD1,CASLYRGRIGEQFF,TGTGCCAGCCTGTACAGGGGGCGCATCGGTGAGCAGTTCTTC
TRBJ2-1,TRBV2,few,TRBD2,CASRRLAGGPGEQFF,TGTGCCAGCAGAAGACTAGCGGGAGGGCCGGGGGAGCAGTTCTTC
TRBJ1-6,TRBV12-3/TRBV12-4,-,-,CASSPGQYNSPLHF,TGTGCCAGCAGCCCAGGACAGTATAATTCACCCCTCCACTTT
TRBJ1-4,TRBV5-1,few,-,CASADGGNEKLFF,TGCGCCAGCGCCGACGGAGGTAATGAAAAACTGTTTTTT
TRBJ2-1,TRBV7-2,many,TRBD2,CASSPKSGTSGGTYNEQFF,TGTGCCAGCAGCCCAAAATCCGGGACTAGCGGGGGTACCTACAATGAGCAGTTCTTC
TRBJ2-7,TRBV11-2,many,-,CASSPRYEQYF,TGTGCCAGCAGCCCCCGCTACGAGCAGTACTTC
TRBJ2-3,TRBV20-1,many,TRBD2,CSARDGAAGGTTDTQYF,TGCAGTGCTAGAGATGGGGCGGCGGGAGGGACCACAGATACGCAGTATTTT
TRBJ2-3,TRBV7-6,-,-,CASSPALLGSRTDTQYF,TGTGCCAGCAGCCCCGCCCTACTAGGTTCGCGCACAGATACGCAGTATTTT
TRBJ2-3,TRBV5-1,medium-sized,-,CASSLGDTQYF,TGCGCCAGCAGCTTGGGGGATACGCAGTATTTT
TRBJ1-1,TRBV6-2/TRBV6-3,-,-,CASSSTGGPQTNTEAFF,TGTGCCAGCAGCTCAACCGGGGGACCCCAAACGAACACTGAAGCTTTCTTT
TRBJ2-1,TRBV15,-,-,CATSMTRDFPFF,TGTGCCACCAGCATGACTAGGGACTTCCCGTTCTTC
TRBJ1-2,TRBV12-3/TRBV12-4,-,-,CASSSELDHLRVDGYTF,TGTGCCAGCAGTTCGGAACTTGACCATCTCCGTGTTGATGGCTACACCTTC
TRBJ1-1,TRBV20-1,-,-,CRTVRNTEAFF,TGCAGAACAGTTAGGAACACTGAAGCTTTCTTT
TRBJ1-1,TRBV5-1,-,-,CASRSEAMMNTEAFF,TGCGCCAGCAGGTCAGAGGCGATGATGAACACTGAAGCTTTCTTT
TRBJ1-1,TRBV6-5,-,-,CATNDGTEAFF,TGTGCCACTAACGACGGTACTGAAGCTTTCTTT
TRBJ2-3,TRBV2,-,-,CASSERGPTDTQYF,TGTGCCAGCAGTGAAAGAGGTCCCACAGATACGCAGTATTTT
TRBJ1-2,TRBV5-1,-,-,CASSLLQGGDGYTF,TGCGCCAGCAGCTTACTACAGGGTGGTGATGGCTACACCTTC
TRBJ2-2,TRBV6-6,-,TRBD1,CASSPGTGFSGELFF,TGTGCCAGCAGTCCCGGGACAGGGTTTTCCGGGGAGCTGTTTTTT
TRBJ2-5,TRBV15,-,-,CATSRAQARETQYF,TGTGCCACCAGCAGAGCCCAAGCGAGGGAGACCCAGTACTTC
TRBJ2-7,TRBV9,-,-,CARGGVGEQYF,TGTGCCAGAGGAGGGGTCGGCGAGCAGTACTTC